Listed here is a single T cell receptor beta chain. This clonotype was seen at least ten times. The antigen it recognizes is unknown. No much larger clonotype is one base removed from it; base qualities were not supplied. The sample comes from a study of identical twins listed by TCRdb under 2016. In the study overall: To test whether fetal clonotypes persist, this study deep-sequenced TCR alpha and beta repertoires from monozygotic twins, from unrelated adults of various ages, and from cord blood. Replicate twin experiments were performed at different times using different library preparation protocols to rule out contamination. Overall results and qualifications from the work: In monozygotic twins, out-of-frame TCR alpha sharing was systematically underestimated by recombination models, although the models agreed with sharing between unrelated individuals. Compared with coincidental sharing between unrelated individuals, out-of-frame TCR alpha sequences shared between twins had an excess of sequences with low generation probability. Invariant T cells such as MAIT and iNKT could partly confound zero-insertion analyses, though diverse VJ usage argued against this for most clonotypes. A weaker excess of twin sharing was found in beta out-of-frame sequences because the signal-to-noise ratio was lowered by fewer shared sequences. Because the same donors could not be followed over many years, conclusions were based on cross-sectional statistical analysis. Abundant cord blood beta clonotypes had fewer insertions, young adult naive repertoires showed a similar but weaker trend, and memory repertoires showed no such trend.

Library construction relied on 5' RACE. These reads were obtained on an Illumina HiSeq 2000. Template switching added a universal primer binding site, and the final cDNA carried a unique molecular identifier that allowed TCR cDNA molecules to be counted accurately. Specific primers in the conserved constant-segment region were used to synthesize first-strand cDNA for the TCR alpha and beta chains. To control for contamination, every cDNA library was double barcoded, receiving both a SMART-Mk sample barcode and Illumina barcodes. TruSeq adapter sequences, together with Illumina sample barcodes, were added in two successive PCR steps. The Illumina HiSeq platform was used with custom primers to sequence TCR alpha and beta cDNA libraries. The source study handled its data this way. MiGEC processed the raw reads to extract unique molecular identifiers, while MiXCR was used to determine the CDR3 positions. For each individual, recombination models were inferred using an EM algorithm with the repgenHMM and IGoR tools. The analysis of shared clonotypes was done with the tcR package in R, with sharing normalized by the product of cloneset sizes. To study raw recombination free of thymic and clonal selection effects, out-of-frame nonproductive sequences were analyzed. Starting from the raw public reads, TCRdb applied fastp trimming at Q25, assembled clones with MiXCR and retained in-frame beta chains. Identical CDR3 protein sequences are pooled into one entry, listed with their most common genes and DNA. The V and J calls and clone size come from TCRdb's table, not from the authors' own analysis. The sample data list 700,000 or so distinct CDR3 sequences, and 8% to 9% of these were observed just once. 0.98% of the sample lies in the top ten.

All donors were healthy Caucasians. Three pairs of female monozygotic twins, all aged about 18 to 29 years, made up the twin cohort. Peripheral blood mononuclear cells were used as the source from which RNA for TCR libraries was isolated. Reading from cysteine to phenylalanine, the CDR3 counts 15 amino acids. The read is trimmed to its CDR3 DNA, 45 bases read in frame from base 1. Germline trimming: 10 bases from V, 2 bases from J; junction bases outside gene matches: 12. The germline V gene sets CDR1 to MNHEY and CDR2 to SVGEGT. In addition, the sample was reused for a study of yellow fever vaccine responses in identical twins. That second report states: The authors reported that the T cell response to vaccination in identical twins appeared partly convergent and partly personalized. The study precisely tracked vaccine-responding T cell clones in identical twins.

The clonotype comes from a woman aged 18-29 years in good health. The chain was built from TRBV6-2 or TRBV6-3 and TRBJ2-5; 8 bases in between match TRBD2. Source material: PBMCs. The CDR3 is CANTKPGLGQETQYF. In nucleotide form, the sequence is TGTGCCAACACCAAACCGGGACTAGGACAAGAGACCCAGTACTTC.